A selection of T cell receptor beta chains follows, all from one sample in a study of CD8+CD57+ T cells in acquired aplastic anemia. TCRdb re-called the reads with MiXCR, one entry per CDR3 protein. The sample lists fewer than 200,000 distinct CDR3 sequences, just under 65% occurring once. Sequencing was performed on sorted CD4+, CD8+, or CD8+CD57+ T cells (not recorded which) from PBMCs. Receptors were obtained from a human donor in good health. The CDR3 runs from the conserved cysteine through the conserved F or W. The D gene is left open where the match is weak. Clone size appears in some rows only: once, few, many, or a class for an expanded clone.

v_call: TRBV5-1
clone_size: .
j_call: TRBJ2-5
d_call: TRBD1
cdr3_nt: TGCGCCAGCAGCATCCTCGGGACAGGGGGCGCAGAGACCCAGTACTTC
cdr3_aa: CASSILGTGGAETQYF

v_call: TRBV7-8
clone_size: .
j_call: TRBJ2-3
d_call: TRBD2
cdr3_nt: TGTGCCAGCAGCGGACCAGCGGGAGGGCCAGATACGCAGTATTTT
cdr3_aa: CASSGPAGGPDTQYF

v_call: TRBV6-1
clone_size: many
j_call: TRBJ2-1
d_call: .
cdr3_nt: TGTGCCAGCAGTGGTAAGGGGGAGTACAATGAGCAGTTCTTC
cdr3_aa: CASSGKGEYNEQFF

v_call: TRBV7-3
clone_size: many
j_call: TRBJ2-5
d_call: .
cdr3_nt: TGTGCCAGCAGCTTAGGTTATCTAGGTACTCAAGAGACCCAGTACTTC
cdr3_aa: CASSLGYLGTQETQYF

v_call: TRBV7-9
clone_size: once
j_call: TRBJ2-5
d_call: TRBD2
cdr3_nt: TGTGCCAGCAGCGTAGTACCTAGCGGGGGGGCGGCGACCCAGTACTTC
cdr3_aa: CASSVVPSGGAATQYF

v_call: TRBV7-2
clone_size: .
j_call: TRBJ2-7
d_call: .
cdr3_nt: TGTGCCAGCAGCAAATCTCCGGGTCCCGACTACGAGCAGTACTTC
cdr3_aa: CASSKSPGPDYEQYF

v_call: TRBV24-1
clone_size: .
j_call: TRBJ1-1
d_call: .
cdr3_nt: TGTGCCACCAGTGATTCAGGAAGCGACAAAGGAGCTTTCTTT
cdr3_aa: CATSDSGSDKGAFF

v_call: TRBV20-1
clone_size: few
j_call: TRBJ1-2
d_call: .
cdr3_nt: TGCAGTGCTAGCACCCTTTTCAGGGACCAGGGCTACACCTTC
cdr3_aa: CSASTLFRDQGYTF

v_call: TRBV10-1
clone_size: once
j_call: TRBJ1-6
d_call: .
cdr3_nt: TGCGCCAGGAGGGAGGTACAATCACCCCTCCACTTT
cdr3_aa: CARREVQSPLHF

v_call: TRBV3-1
clone_size: few
j_call: TRBJ2-5
d_call: TRBD2
cdr3_nt: TGTGCCAGCAGCCAACCTTTAGCGGGGACACAAGAGACCCAGTACTTC
cdr3_aa: CASSQPLAGTQETQYF

v_call: TRBV5-4
clone_size: .
j_call: TRBJ2-7
d_call: .
cdr3_nt: TGTGCCAGCAGCTTCCCTAGCTCCTACGAGCAGTACTTC
cdr3_aa: CASSFPSSYEQYF

v_call: TRBV20-1
clone_size: .
j_call: TRBJ2-5
d_call: TRBD2
cdr3_nt: TGCAGTGCTAGACTCTTGGGGGGGGGGACCCAGTACTTC
cdr3_aa: CSARLLGGGTQYF

v_call: TRBV20-1
clone_size: .
j_call: TRBJ1-1
d_call: .
cdr3_nt: TGCAGTGCTAGGACCTACAGCGAGAACACTGAAGCTTTCTTT
cdr3_aa: CSARTYSENTEAFF

v_call: TRBV7-9
clone_size: .
j_call: TRBJ1-2
d_call: .
cdr3_nt: TGTGCCAGCAGCTTTAGTGTAAACTATGGCTACACCTTC
cdr3_aa: CASSFSVNYGYTF

v_call: TRBV12-3/TRBV12-4
clone_size: .
j_call: TRBJ2-7
d_call: .
cdr3_nt: TGTGCCAGCAGGATCACTGGCCGCGAGCAGTACTTC
cdr3_aa: CASRITGREQYF

v_call: TRBV15
clone_size: .
j_call: TRBJ2-6
d_call: .
cdr3_nt: TGTGCCACCAGCAGAGGCCAGGCCTCTGGGGCCAACGTCCTGACTTTC
cdr3_aa: CATSRGQASGANVLTF

v_call: TRBV2
clone_size: once
j_call: TRBJ1-5
d_call: TRBD1
cdr3_nt: TGTGCCAGCAGTGAAGGGACAGGGTGGAGCAATCAGCCCCAGCATTTT
cdr3_aa: CASSEGTGWSNQPQHF

v_call: TRBV15
clone_size: .
j_call: TRBJ1-1
d_call: TRBD1
cdr3_nt: TGTGCCACCAGTACAACTGTGAGGACAGGGGGCTTCGGTGAAGCTTTCTTT
cdr3_aa: CATSTTVRTGGFGEAFF

v_call: TRBV7-8
clone_size: .
j_call: TRBJ1-4
d_call: .
cdr3_nt: TGTGCCAGCAGCTCAGGACTAGCGGGTTACGATAATGAAAAACTGTTTTTT
cdr3_aa: CASSSGLAGYDNEKLFF

v_call: TRBV29-1
clone_size: .
j_call: TRBJ2-1
d_call: TRBD2
cdr3_nt: TGCAGCGTGAGAGCGGGATACAATGAGCAGTTCTTC
cdr3_aa: CSVRAGYNEQFF

v_call: TRBV7-9
clone_size: .
j_call: TRBJ2-7
d_call: .
cdr3_nt: TGTGCCAGCAGCCCTTATATAAGGGGTTCGGACGAGCAGTACTTC
cdr3_aa: CASSPYIRGSDEQYF

v_call: TRBV2
clone_size: .
j_call: TRBJ1-4
d_call: TRBD1
cdr3_nt: TGTGCCAGCAGGGACAGGGGGCACGTTGAAAAACTGTTTTTT
cdr3_aa: CASRDRGHVEKLFF

v_call: TRBV3-1
clone_size: .
j_call: TRBJ1-2
d_call: .
cdr3_nt: TGTGCCAGCAGCGTCAGCCCAGGGTGGTACTATGGCTACACCTTC
cdr3_aa: CASSVSPGWYYGYTF

v_call: TRBV20-1
clone_size: few
j_call: TRBJ2-2
d_call: .
cdr3_nt: TGCAGCGTGATGACGGGAGTTGGTACCGGGGAGCTGTTTTTT
cdr3_aa: CSVMTGVGTGELFF

v_call: TRBV9
clone_size: .
j_call: TRBJ2-5
d_call: .
cdr3_nt: TGTGCCAGCAGCGGCAGGGGGGGCCTCGAGACCCAGTACTTC
cdr3_aa: CASSGRGGLETQYF

v_call: TRBV7-3
clone_size: .
j_call: TRBJ1-2
d_call: TRBD1
cdr3_nt: TGTGCCAGCAGCTCAGATGGGGACAGGGGACAGGTTAACTATGGCTACACCTTC
cdr3_aa: CASSSDGDRGQVNYGYTF

v_call: TRBV29-1
clone_size: .
j_call: TRBJ1-4
d_call: TRBD1
cdr3_nt: TGCAGCGTGGTGGACAGGGTGGGATCTGAAAAACTGTTTTTT
cdr3_aa: CSVVDRVGSEKLFF

v_call: TRBV6-4
clone_size: .
j_call: TRBJ1-5
d_call: .
cdr3_nt: TGTGCCAGCAGTGAATCTGGCTTTGGGCCCCAGCATTTT
cdr3_aa: CASSESGFGPQHF

v_call: TRBV27
clone_size: few
j_call: TRBJ1-2
d_call: .
cdr3_nt: TGTGCCAGCAGTTTCCGGGAGGACTATGGCTACACCTTC
cdr3_aa: CASSFREDYGYTF

v_call: TRBV20-1
clone_size: .
j_call: TRBJ2-7
d_call: TRBD2
cdr3_nt: TGCAGTGCTAGAGTCGCTAGCGGGGCCTCCTACGAGCAGTACTTC
cdr3_aa: CSARVASGASYEQYF

v_call: TRBV4-2
clone_size: many
j_call: TRBJ1-5
d_call: .
cdr3_nt: TGTGCCAGCAGCCAAGGCGACAGCCTTAGCAATCAGCCCCAGCATTTT
cdr3_aa: CASSQGDSLSNQPQHF

v_call: TRBV2
clone_size: .
j_call: TRBJ2-5
d_call: .
cdr3_nt: TGTGCCAGCAGTTTGTCTGGCGGAGGCGGGGAGACCCAGTACTTC
cdr3_aa: CASSLSGGGGETQYF

v_call: TRBV7-3
clone_size: many
j_call: TRBJ2-2
d_call: .
cdr3_nt: TGTGCCAGCAGCTTAGGACTGAACACCGGGGAGCTGTTTTTT
cdr3_aa: CASSLGLNTGELFF